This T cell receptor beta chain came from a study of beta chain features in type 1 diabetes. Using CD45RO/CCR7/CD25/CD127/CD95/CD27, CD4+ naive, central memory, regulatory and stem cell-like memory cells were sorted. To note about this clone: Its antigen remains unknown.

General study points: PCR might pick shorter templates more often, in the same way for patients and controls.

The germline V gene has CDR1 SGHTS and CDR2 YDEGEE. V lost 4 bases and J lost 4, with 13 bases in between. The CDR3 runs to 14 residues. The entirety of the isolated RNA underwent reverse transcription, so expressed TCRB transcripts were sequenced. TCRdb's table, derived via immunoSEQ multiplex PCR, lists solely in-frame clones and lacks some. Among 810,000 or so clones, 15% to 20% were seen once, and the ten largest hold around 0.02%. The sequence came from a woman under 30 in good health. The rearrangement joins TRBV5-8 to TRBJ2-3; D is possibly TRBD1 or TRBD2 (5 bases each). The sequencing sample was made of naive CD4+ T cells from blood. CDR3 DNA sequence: TGTGCCAGCAGCCGGGACCTGTCGTCAGATACGCAGTATTTT. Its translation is CASSRDLSSDTQYF.